This TCR beta chain emerged from a study of T cell repertoires in cytomegalovirus infection. Study summary: Through public TCR beta signatures, both CMV infection and matching HLA type were indicated. Study conclusions and caveats: There were HLA-C-restricted CMV-specific TCR beta clonotypes dominating the ex vivo response. Carriers of CMV and the relevant HLA type were discriminated by public TCR beta frequency.

V lost 5 bases, J lost 3 bases, and 7 bases stayed unmatched. This CDR3 region has 15 residues. Germline CDR1 and CDR2: MGHRA and YSYEKL. Worth noting for this clonotype: Its antigen remains unidentified.

From the reads, TCRdb called clonotypes with MiXCR, one entry per CDR3 protein. The data show approximately 260,000 distinct CDR3 sequences, about a sixth seen once. Sample: CD8+ T cells from PBMCs. The TCR sequence derives from a human donor in good health (CMV status not recorded). Some clones in this sample may be carry-over from other donors' samples. The rearrangement joins TRBV4-1 to TRBJ1-5; 7 bases map to TRBD1. This CDR3 is CASSFLTGANQPQHF. CDR3 coding DNA: TGCGCCAGCAGCTTTCTTACAGGGGCCAATCAGCCCCAGCATTTT.